This passage covers 23 T cell receptor beta chains from one sample sequenced in a study of T cells in Graves' hyperthyroidism and ophthalmopathy. The source material, RNA transcripts, was used to amplify TCR beta CDR3 regions. When the TCR CDR3 underwent first-round RT-PCR, the HTBI primer set was used. One entry per CDR3 protein, called by TCRdb with MiXCR from the multiplex PCR reads. Of hundreds of thousands of distinct CDR3 sequences listed, around 13% are singletons. Sequencing was performed on blood. Every receptor here comes from a middle-aged woman with Graves' hyperthyroidism.

This clonotype was counted many times. The chain recombines TRBV12-3 or TRBV12-4 with TRBJ2-1; D gene uncertain. V was trimmed by 7 bases and J by 3 bases, leaving 19 bases between them. There are 16 residues in the CDR3. CDR3 in DNA: TGTGCCAGCACCTACGACGGACCCTCTATCTACAATGAGCAGTTCTTC. It translates to CASTYDGPSIYNEQFF.

This clonotype was recorded a few times. V gene TRBV12-3 or TRBV12-4 combines with J gene TRBJ2-1; maybe TRBD1 (6 bases). The V end lost 2 bases, the J end lost 7 bases, and 15 bases lay between the germline ends. The CDR3 is made up of 15 amino acids. CDR3 DNA sequence: TGTGCCAGCAGTTTAAGGCGGGTAGGGGGTAATGAGCAGTTCTTC. Translation gives CASSLRRVGGNEQFF.

This clonotype turned up a few times. Relative to the germline gene, one junction end is altered; a read error may explain this. The V and J genes are TRBV10-3 and TRBJ2-7; D not certain. Germline values: CDR1 ENHRY, CDR2 SYGVKD. The CDR3 is 13 residues long. The CDR3 is CTISLDPSWEQYF. For the CDR3, the DNA is TGTACCATCAGCCTGGATCCTTCATGGGAGCAGTACTTC.

This clonotype was picked up many times. Written as DNA, the CDR3 is TGTGCCAGCAGCTTAGGCCCGATGAGCGGGAGGGTCAATGAGCAGTTCTTC. It yields the protein CASSLGPMSGRVNEQFF. The J gene is TRBJ2-1, the V gene TRBV7-3; 10 bases align to TRBD2. The CDR3 extends over 17 amino acids. Germline CDR1 is SGHTA and CDR2 is FQGTGA. V shed 2 bases and J 6 bases; nucleotides not matched to a gene: 10. Using reference TRBV7-3 and TRBJ2-1 for the parts outside the CDR3, the full variable domain is GAGVSQTPSNKVTEKGKYVELRCDPISGHTALYWYRQSLGQGPEFLIYFQGTGAADDSGLPNDRFFAVRPEGSVSTLKIQRTERGDSAVYLCASSLGPMSGRVNEQFFGPGTRLTVL.

Many counts were recorded for this clonotype. This chain uses TRBV28 with TRBJ2-1; D possibly corresponds to TRBD1 (6 bases). V shed 7 bases and J shed 8 bases, with 15 bases lying between them. The V gene's germline CDR1 is MDHEN and CDR2 SYDVKM. This CDR3 region has 13 residues. The CDR3 DNA sequence: TGTGCCAGCATATCCACAGGGTATGATGAGCAGTTCTTC. It translates to CASISTGYDEQFF.

This clonotype was found many times. This chain joins TRBV10-3 and TRBJ2-5; D possibly matches TRBD1 or TRBD2 (5 bases each). With 6 bases removed from V and 1 base from J, the gap between germline ends came to 9 bases. The CDR3 spans 13 residues. Germline V gives CDR1 ENHRY, CDR2 SYGVKD. The chain's CDR3 is CAISPGTQETQYF. In DNA, the CDR3 is TGTGCCATCAGCCCCGGGACCCAAGAGACCCAGTACTTC.

This clonotype was observed a handful of times. The gene calls are TRBV20-1 and TRBJ1-3; a possible D gene is TRBD1 (6 bases). The CDR3 extends over 14 amino acids. Germline CDR1 DFQATT, CDR2 SNEGSKA (reference sequence). V was shortened by 3 bases and J by 4 bases, with 13 bases between the two germline ends. In DNA, the CDR3 is TGCAGTGCTAGTCTGGCAGGGGTAGGAAACACCATATATTTT. Amino acids: CSASLAGVGNTIYF.

This clonotype was recorded a few times. The rearrangement links TRBV24-1 to TRBJ2-5; 10 bases line up with TRBD2. The CDR3 totals 13 residues. V trimming: 8 bases; J trimming: 3 bases; junction bases outside the gene matches: 2. The germline gives CDR1 KGHDR, CDR2 SFDVKD. CDR3 nucleotides: TGTGCCACCACAGGGACTAGCGAAGAGACCCAGTACTTC. This translates into CATTGTSEETQYF.

This clonotype has a count of ten or more. The chain uses TRBV24-1 and TRBJ1-1, with 8 bases aligning to TRBD1. V trimming: 4 bases; J trimming: 0 bases; junction bases outside the gene matches: 12. Per germline, CDR1 KGHDR and CDR2 SFDVKD. The CDR3 consists of 18 residues. CDR3 in amino acids: CATSDPPGQDLLNTEAFF. CDR3 sequence (DNA): TGTGCCACCAGTGACCCTCCGGGACAGGACCTTTTGAACACTGAAGCTTTCTTT.

This clonotype was detected many times. The chain recombines TRBV7-9 with TRBJ2-7, with TRBD1 matching 10 bases. Germline CDR1 SEHNR, CDR2 FQNEAQ (reference sequence). J was trimmed by 5 bases and V by 0 bases; bases with no gene match: 13. CDR3 length: 18 amino acids. CDR3 protein: CASSLAFVGDRGENEQYF. CDR3 in DNA: TGTGCCAGCAGCTTAGCGTTTGTGGGGGACAGGGGTGAGAACGAGCAGTACTTC.

This clonotype was seen many times. The chain joins TRBV24-1 to TRBJ2-7, with 9 bases lining up with TRBD1. V dropped 1 base and J dropped 2; count of bases not matched to a gene: 5. CDR3 length: 16 residues. Germline V gene lookup returns CDR1 KGHDR and CDR2 SFDVKD. DNA of the CDR3: TGTGCCACCAGTGATTTCACACGGACAGGGGCCTACGAGCAGTACTTC. Translating it yields CATSDFTRTGAYEQYF.

There are many counts of this clonotype. The chain uses TRBV20-1 and TRBJ1-3; weak D call: TRBD1 (5 bases). From germline, CDR1 is DFQATT and CDR2 SNEGSKA (reference sequence). The CDR3 consists of 16 residues. V lost 1 base and J lost 0, with 13 bases in between. The CDR3 is CSARVVGESSGNTIYF. The CDR3 coding sequence is TGCAGTGCTAGAGTCGTAGGGGAAAGCTCTGGAAACACCATATATTTT.

This clonotype was counted only a few times. The CDR3 protein is CASSPLAVSNTGELFF. The CDR3 DNA reads as TGTGCCAGCTCACCTTTAGCGGTCTCGAACACCGGGGAGCTGTTTTTT. The rearrangement links TRBV18 to TRBJ2-2; D is possibly TRBD2 (6 bases). Germline CDR1 is KGHSH and CDR2 is LQKENI. Trimming pared 3 bases from V and 0 bases from J, leaving 11 bases between. The length of the CDR3 is 16 residues.

This clonotype has at least ten counts. The chain has TRBV5-1 and TRBJ2-2, with D unresolved. V lost 5 bases to trimming and J lost 4 bases, with 12 bases between them. Per germline, CDR1 SGHRS and CDR2 YFSETQ. The CDR3 contains 14 residues. This chain's CDR3 is CASRSQQFTGELFF. In nucleotides, the CDR3 is TGCGCCAGCAGGTCACAACAGTTCACCGGGGAGCTGTTTTTT.

This clonotype occurred many times. J is TRBJ2-2 and V is TRBV5-8; TRBD2 agrees at 11 bases. The CDR3 has 16 amino acids. The V and J ends lost 3 bases and 4 bases, in that order; junction bases with no gene match: 5. CDR1 and CDR2 from the germline V gene are SGHTS and YDEGEE. The DNA for the CDR3 is TGTGCCAGCAGCTCGGCTAGCGGGAGGCTCACCGGGGAGCTGTTTTTT. This translates into CASSSASGRLTGELFF. Using reference TRBV5-8 and TRBJ2-2 for the parts outside the CDR3, the full variable domain is EAGVTQSPTHLIKTRGQQATLRCSPISGHTSVYWYQQALGLGLQFLLWYDEGEERNRGNFPPRFSGRQFPNYSSELNVNALELEDSALYLCASSSASGRLTGELFFGEGSRLTVL.

This clonotype was seen at least ten times. This chain uses TRBV30 with TRBJ1-1, with TRBD1 identical over 8 bases. CDR1 and CDR2 from the germline V gene are GTSNPN and SVGIG (reference sequence). This CDR3 has 15 amino acids. Losses at the gene ends were 0 bases for V and 4 bases for J; bases not matched to a gene: 7. CDR3 in amino acids: CAWSVRNRGITEAFF. CDR3 DNA sequence: TGTGCCTGGAGTGTACGGAACAGGGGGATCACTGAAGCTTTCTTT.

This clonotype was detected many times. This sequence joins TRBV6-1 and TRBJ2-7, with D possibly TRBD1 on 5 matching bases. The germline V and J ends were trimmed by 6 bases and 2 bases, with 14 bases remaining between them. Germline V gene lookup returns CDR1 MNHNS and CDR2 SASEGT. The CDR3 is 14 amino acids. The CDR3 loop reads CASSAGRSPYEQYF. CDR3 DNA sequence: TGTGCCAGCAGCGCAGGGCGATCTCCCTACGAGCAGTACTTC.

The chain carries TRBV5-1 and TRBJ2-5; 8 bases align to TRBD1. V dropped 3 bases and J dropped 5; count of bases not matched to a gene: 6. The CDR3 has 14 residues. From germline, CDR1 is SGHRS and CDR2 YFSETQ. CDR3: CASSSRTGRETQYF. The CDR3 bases are TGCGCCAGCAGCTCTCGGACAGGGCGGGAGACCCAGTACTTC.

This clonotype has a handful of counts. The chain has TRBV7-9 and TRBJ2-3; D not certain. Germline V gene data show CDR1 as SEHNR and CDR2 as FQNEAQ (reference sequence). Deletions cut 1 base from V and 5 bases from J, with 7 bases between. The CDR3 sequence is 13 residues long. CDR3: CASSLVLQDTQYF. The CDR3, as DNA: TGTGCCAGCAGCTTAGTATTACAAGATACGCAGTATTTT.

This clonotype was seen only a few times. With a much larger clone just one base away, this may be a read error. The V call is TRBV5-5, the J call TRBJ1-1, with no clear D. The CDR3 is 15 amino acids. CDR1 SGHKS and CDR2 YYEKEE come from the germline V gene (reference sequence). The germline V and J ends were trimmed by 2 bases and 0 bases, with 11 bases remaining between them. CDR3 amino acids: CASSFPQTVNTEAFF. Here the CDR3 DNA reads TGTGCCAGCAGCTTCCCCCAGACCGTGAACACTGAAGCTTTCTTT.

At least ten counts were recorded for this clonotype. This chain connects TRBV20-1 to TRBJ2-5, with 7 bases identical to TRBD1. Germline CDR1 is DFQATT and CDR2 is SNEGSKA (reference sequence). CDR3 length equals 17 residues. The J segment lost 3 bases and the V segment lost 0 bases, leaving 13 bases of the junction unmatched. The CDR3, as DNA: TGCAGTGCTAGAGAGATCGGGACAGTGTTTCCGAAAGAGACCCAGTACTTC. It encodes CSAREIGTVFPKETQYF.

This clonotype came up many times. V usage is TRBV29-1 and J usage is TRBJ1-1; D is unclear. Germline V gene sequence: CDR1 SQVTM, CDR2 ANQGSEA. V lost 7 bases and J 3 bases, leaving 15 bases between the germline ends. This CDR3 has 13 amino acids. DNA of the CDR3: TGCAGCGCCGGCATTCTTAGGGACACTGAAGCTTTCTTT. Translation: CSAGILRDTEAFF.

This clonotype was recorded many times. This rearrangement joins TRBV11-1 to TRBJ1-1; D uncertain. Germline V CDR1 and CDR2: SGHAT, FQDESV (reference sequence). The CDR3 is made up of 17 amino acids. V gave up 4 bases and J gave up 1 base, with 19 bases separating them. In nucleotides, the CDR3 is TGTGCCAGCAGCTATGGTCCCAACGATATGTGGAACACTGAAGCTTTCTTT. Residues: CASSYGPNDMWNTEAFF.